These 25 T cell receptor beta chains were sequenced from one sample in a study of T cell responses to AZD1222 COVID-19 vaccine. Libraries were prepared by immunoSEQ multiplex PCR; TCRdb keeps only in-frame clonotypes and omits some of them. Of 150,000 to 160,000 clones listed, approximately 90% were seen once; the top ten hold over 6%. The material sequenced was peripheral blood, taken after recovery from COVID-19. Receptors were obtained from an adult who had recovered from COVID-19.

Only one count was recorded for this clone. This chain connects TRBV18 to TRBJ1-1; perhaps TRBD1 as D (6 bases). V was pared by 2 bases and J by 2 bases, with 21 bases between. The CDR3 has 18 amino acids. Germline V gene data show CDR1 as KGHSH and CDR2 as LQKENI. The CDR3 here is CASSPKRGEGGINTEAFF. DNA for the CDR3: TGTGCCAGCTCACCAAAGAGGGGGGAAGGGGGGATAAACACTGAAGCTTTCTTT. Full variable domain (rest looked up from reference TRBV18 and TRBJ1-1): NAGVMQNPRHLVRRRGQEARLRCSPMKGHSHVYWYRQLPEEGLKFMVYLQKENIIDESGMPKERFSAEFPKEGPSILRIQQVVRGDSAAYFCASSPKRGEGGINTEAFFGQGTRLTVV.

The chain combines TRBV7-3 with TRBJ1-2; 9 bases align to TRBD1. Unmatched junction bases numbered 6, after V lost 5 bases and J lost 2 bases. The CDR3 totals 15 residues. CDR1 is SGHTA and CDR2 is FQGTGA in the germline V gene. Here the CDR3 reads CASSPSTGGNYGYTF. CDR3 in DNA: TGTGCCAGCAGCCCCTCGACAGGGGGAAACTATGGCTACACCTTC.

The chain is built from TRBV19 and TRBJ2-2, with TRBD1 matching 7 bases. The CDR3 runs 15 residues. V was clipped by 1 base and J by 4 bases; unmatched bases: 3. The V gene's germline CDR1 is LNHDA and CDR2 SQIVND (reference sequence). CDR3 residues: CASSIATGPTGELFF. CDR3 nucleotide sequence: TGTGCCAGTAGTATAGCGACAGGGCCCACCGGGGAGCTGTTTTTT. Supplemented by reference TRBV19 and TRBJ2-2, the full variable domain reads DGGITQSPKYLFRKEGQNVTLSCEQNLNHDAMYWYRQDPGQGLRLIYYSQIVNDFQKGDIAEGYSVSREKKESFPLTVTSAQKNPTAFYLCASSIATGPTGELFFGEGSRLTVL.

This chain links TRBV19 with TRBJ1-1; D uncertain. The V and J ends lost 1 base and 3 bases respectively, with 9 bases between them. CDR3 length: 14 amino acids. CDR1 is LNHDA, CDR2 SQIVND, per germline (reference sequence). CDR3 in amino acids: CASSIGGYDTEAFF. CDR3 coding DNA: TGTGCCAGTAGTATAGGTGGGTACGACACTGAAGCTTTCTTT.

CDR3 in DNA: TGTGCCAGCAGCCAAGACGATCGGACTAGCGGGATCTACAATGAGCAGTTCTTC. This translates into CASSQDDRTSGIYNEQFF. The chain joins TRBV4-2 to TRBJ2-1, with 12 positions matching TRBD2. V lost 0 bases, J lost 3 bases, and 6 bases stayed unmatched. CDR1 LGHNA and CDR2 YNFKEQ come from the germline V gene. The CDR3 consists of 18 residues.

This clone was detected only once. The CDR3 loop is CASSIDLGGATEAFF. The CDR3 nucleotides read TGTGCCAGTAGTATAGATCTGGGGGGAGCCACTGAAGCTTTCTTT. The gene calls are TRBV19 and TRBJ1-1, with D maybe TRBD1 (5 bases). The CDR3 is 15 residues long. Trimming left V 0 bases short and J 4 bases short, with 12 bases between. Per the germline V gene, CDR1 is LNHDA and CDR2 is SQIVND (reference sequence).

The rearrangement links TRBV2 to TRBJ2-1, with 12 bases that match TRBD2. Looked up from germline, CDR1 is SNHLY and CDR2 is FYNNEI. CDR3 length: 15 residues. V lost 6 bases to trimming and J lost 6 bases; unmatched junction nucleotides: 6. As DNA, the CDR3 is TGTGCCAGCAGGGTACTAGCGGGGGGTCCCAATGAGCAGTTCTTC. Translation: CASRVLAGGPNEQFF.

The rearrangement uses TRBV7-9 and TRBJ1-1; D unclear. V dropped 1 base and J dropped 5 bases, with 8 bases sitting between them. Germline V gives CDR1 SEHNR, CDR2 FQNEAQ (reference sequence). The CDR3 has 13 amino acids. CDR3 amino acids: CASSLEEFTEAFF. The CDR3 bases are TGTGCCAGCAGCTTAGAAGAATTTACTGAAGCTTTCTTT. The full variable domain, with the rest looked up from reference TRBV7-9 and TRBJ1-1, is DTGVSQNPRHKITKRGQNVTFRCDPISEHNRLYWYRQTLGQGPEFLTYFQNEAQLEKSRLLSDRFSAERPKGSFSTLEIQRTEQGDSAMYLCASSLEEFTEAFFGQGTRLTVV.

In the case of this clone: Its ends do not fully match the called genes, so a read error is possible. The CDR3 nucleotides are TGTGCCAGCAGTCCCGGGACAGGGGTCTATGGCCACACCTTC. This sequence encodes CASSPGTGVYGHTF. The chain has TRBV28 and TRBJ1-2; 10 bases are shared with TRBD1. Germline V gene data show CDR1 as MDHEN and CDR2 as SYDVKM. The CDR3 runs 14 residues.

The chain employs TRBV15 and TRBJ1-2, with D hard to call. This CDR3 spans 14 amino acids. The ends were cut back, 0 bases at V and 9 bases at J, with 14 bases in the middle. The V gene's germline CDR1 is LNHNV and CDR2 YYDKDF (reference sequence). The DNA of the CDR3 is TGTGCCACCAGCAGAGATCTCTCCAAGGTGAGCTACACCTTC. It yields the protein CATSRDLSKVSYTF.

This clone was seen just once. The chain has TRBV10-1 and TRBJ2-2; 11 nucleotides line up with TRBD1. This CDR3 is 17 amino acids long. Trimming took 10 bases from V and 1 from J; bases not matched to a gene: 11. Germline CDR1 and CDR2: WNHNN and SYGVQD (reference sequence). The CDR3 spells CATHGTGGYRNTGELFF. CDR3 coding DNA: TGCGCCACTCACGGGACAGGGGGTTATCGGAACACCGGGGAGCTGTTTTTT.

This clone has just one count. The chain couples TRBV28 to TRBJ1-6, with 7 bases fitting TRBD1. V shed 7 bases and J 8 bases; nucleotides not matched to a gene: 8. Germline loops: CDR1 MDHEN, CDR2 SYDVKM. The CDR3 has 14 amino acids. This CDR3 reads CASNTQGWHSPLHF. CDR3 sequence (DNA): TGTGCCAGCAATACACAGGGGTGGCATTCACCCCTCCACTTT.

Here the CDR3 DNA reads TGTGCAAGTCGCCTCAGGGGGGGGCAGCCCCAGCATTTT. Translating gives CASRLRGGQPQHF. The chain recombines TRBV12-2 with TRBJ1-5. TRBV12-2 is a pseudogene. The CDR3 covers 13 residues.

The chain employs TRBV6-1 and TRBJ1-1, with 7 bases matching TRBD1. The V and J ends lost 0 bases and 7 bases, in that order; junction bases with no gene match: 8. CDR1 is MNHNS and CDR2 is SASEGT in the germline V gene. The CDR3 extends over 15 amino acids. The CDR3 reads CASSEAFQWDSEAFF. The CDR3 DNA reads TGTGCCAGCAGTGAAGCCTTTCAGTGGGACAGTGAAGCTTTCTTT.

This clone was seen a handful of times. CDR3 sequence (DNA): TGTGCCAGCAGTGAAAGACAGGGGGTTAGCAAGCCCCAGCATTTT. Its protein is CASSERQGVSKPQHF. The chain is built from TRBV2 and TRBJ1-5; 9 nucleotides align to TRBD1. This CDR3 contains 15 residues. The junction had 7 bases not matched to a gene; V was cut back by 2 bases and J by 8 bases. In germline, CDR1 is SNHLY, CDR2 FYNNEI.

The chain has TRBV14 and TRBJ1-1; perhaps TRBD1 as D (5 bases). V lost 4 bases and J lost 7, with 10 bases in between. CDR1 and CDR2 from the germline V gene are SGHDN and FVKESK. The CDR3 is made up of 12 amino acids. CDR3 in amino acids: CASSLGTFEAFF. CDR3 DNA sequence: TGTGCCAGCAGCCTCGGGACTTTTGAAGCTTTCTTT.

This chain connects TRBV7-2 to TRBJ2-5, with TRBD2 identical over 7 bases. CDR3 size: 16 residues. Germline CDR1 is SGHTA and CDR2 is FQGNSA. V was pared by 5 bases and J by 4 bases, with 13 bases of the junction left unmatched. CDR3 protein: CASSPPEAGAGETQYF. The CDR3 region has the DNA TGTGCCAGCAGCCCCCCTGAGGCGGGAGCTGGAGAGACCCAGTACTTC.

The chain combines TRBV3-1 (or the pseudogene TRBV3-2) with TRBJ2-7, with 8 bases aligning to TRBD2. The CDR3 length is 17 residues. J gave up 1 base and V 4 bases, and 12 bases lay outside the gene matches. Germline assignment: CDR1 LGHDT and CDR2 YNNKEL (reference sequence). The CDR3 DNA sequence: TGTGCCAGCAGCCCCGACCGGGGCGGGGGGCTATCCTACGAGCAGTACTTC. Amino acids: CASSPDRGGGLSYEQYF.

The chain links TRBV28 to TRBJ1-4, with no clear D. Germline loops: CDR1 MDHEN, CDR2 SYDVKM. The germline V and J ends were trimmed by 3 bases and 6 bases, with 11 bases remaining between them. The CDR3 loop spans 14 amino acids. DNA for the CDR3: TGTGCCAGCAGTTTCCCGGGTAGTTATGAAAAACTGTTTTTT. The encoded protein is CASSFPGSYEKLFF.

The chain is built from TRBV29-1 and TRBJ1-1; D perhaps matches TRBD1 (5 bases). Germline CDR1 SQVTM, CDR2 ANQGSEA. V shed 6 bases and J shed 6 bases, with 17 bases lying between them. The CDR3 runs to 13 residues. The CDR3, as DNA: TGCAGCGTGATACAGGCTACGGTGCCTGAAGCTTTCTTT. This sequence encodes CSVIQATVPEAFF.

V gene TRBV5-1 combines with J gene TRBJ2-3; 10 bases fit TRBD1. Per the germline V gene, CDR1 is SGHRS and CDR2 is YFSETQ. The CDR3 length is 16 residues. Losses at the gene ends were 4 bases for V and 6 bases for J; bases not matched to a gene: 11. The DNA for the CDR3 is TGCGCCAGCAGCCCTACGGGGACAGGGGCAGGGGATACGCAGTATTTT. Amino acids: CASSPTGTGAGDTQYF.

The CDR3: CASSLDGGGGGETQYF. CDR3 nucleotides: TGCGCCAGCAGCTTGGACGGAGGGGGCGGTGGAGAGACCCAGTACTTC. The chain joins TRBV5-1 to TRBJ2-5, with D perhaps matching TRBD1 (7 bases). Trimming stripped 0 bases from V and 4 bases from J, with 16 bases between. From germline, CDR1 is SGHRS and CDR2 YFSETQ. This CDR3 has 16 residues.

The chain couples TRBV27 to TRBJ1-2, with 8 bases matching TRBD1. The CDR3 loop spans 13 amino acids. Looked up from germline, CDR1 is MNHEY and CDR2 is SMNVEV (reference sequence). Unmatched junction bases numbered 6, after V lost 8 bases and J lost 4 bases. In DNA, the CDR3 is TGTGCCAGCGGTAACGGACAGGGCTATGGCTACACCTTC. This sequence encodes CASGNGQGYGYTF.

V usage is TRBV28 and J usage is TRBJ2-7, with TRBD2 matching 14 bases. The germline gives CDR1 MDHEN, CDR2 SYDVKM. The CDR3 runs 19 residues. Trimming removed 4 bases from V and 2 bases from J; junction bases left unmatched: 13. In DNA form, the CDR3 reads TGTGCCAGCAGTTCGCCGTGGACTAGCGGGAGGCCCATCACCTACGAGCAGTACTTC. Amino acids: CASSSPWTSGRPITYEQYF.

The CDR3 loop reads CASSLRRDYGYTF. CDR3 in DNA: TGTGCCAGCAGTCTCCGACGGGACTATGGCTACACCTTC. V and J are TRBV12-3 or TRBV12-4 and TRBJ1-2; no clear D. V was cut by 5 bases and J by 3 bases, with 10 bases left in between. This CDR3 region has 13 residues.